Only a few counts were recorded for the clone carrying this TCR beta chain. Its antigen remains unknown. The sample belongs to a study of T-cell memory formation after mild COVID-19. Study results and limitations: CD4+ contracting clones were found mainly in CM and EM, and CD8+ ones in EMRA. Pre-infection memory held some responding clones, suggesting pre-existing cross-reactive T cells responded.

Constant-segment primers served in 5'RACE that generated TCR alpha and TCR beta cDNA libraries bearing sample barcodes and UMIs. Using its own MiXCR run on the 5' RACE reads, TCRdb lists one record per CDR3 protein. This table has approximately 350,000 distinct CDR3 sequences, around 27% appearing once. This CDR3 is 15 amino acids long. The V end was cut by 4 bases, the J end by 7 bases, with 19 bases between. Germline V gene lookup returns CDR1 SGHVS and CDR2 FQNEAQ. The sample comprised PBMCs or a T cell subset sorted from them (not recorded which). This chain links TRBV7-8 with TRBJ2-5, with D possibly called TRBD1 or TRBD2 (5 bases each). The clonotype was recovered from an adult woman who had mild COVID-19 (a few samples of this study predate the infection). Cell type and time point are not known. This CDR3 reads CASSSFGRGPRTQYF. The CDR3 DNA sequence: TGTGCCAGCAGCTCATTTGGACGGGGACCAAGGACCCAGTACTTC. The whole variable domain, remainder taken from reference TRBV7-8 and TRBJ2-5, is GAGVSQSPRYKVAKRGQDVALRCDPISGHVSLFWYQQALGQGPEFLTYFQNEAQLDKSGLPSDRFFAERPEGSVSTLKIQRTQQEDSAVYLCASSSFGRGPRTQYFGPGTRLLVL.